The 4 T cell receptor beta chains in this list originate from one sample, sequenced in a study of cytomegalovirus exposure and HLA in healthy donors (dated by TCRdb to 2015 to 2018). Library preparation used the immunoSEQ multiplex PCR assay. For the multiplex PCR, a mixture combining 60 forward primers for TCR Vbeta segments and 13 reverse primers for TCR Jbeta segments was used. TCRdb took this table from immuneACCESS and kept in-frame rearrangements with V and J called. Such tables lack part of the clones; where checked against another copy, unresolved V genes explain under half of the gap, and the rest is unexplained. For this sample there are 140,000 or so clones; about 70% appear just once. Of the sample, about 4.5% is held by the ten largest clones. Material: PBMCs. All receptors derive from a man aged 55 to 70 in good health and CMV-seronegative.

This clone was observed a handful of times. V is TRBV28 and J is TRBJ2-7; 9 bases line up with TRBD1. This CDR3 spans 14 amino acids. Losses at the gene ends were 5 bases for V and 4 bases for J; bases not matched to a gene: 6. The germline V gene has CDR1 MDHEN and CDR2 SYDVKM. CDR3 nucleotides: TGTGCCAGCAGTGGACGGACAGGGGTTTACGAGCAGTACTTC. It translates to CASSGRTGVYEQYF.

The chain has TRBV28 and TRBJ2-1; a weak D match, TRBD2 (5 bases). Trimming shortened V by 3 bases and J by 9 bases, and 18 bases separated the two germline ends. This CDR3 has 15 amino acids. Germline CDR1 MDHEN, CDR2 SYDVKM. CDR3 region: CASSFSGSLFSEQFF. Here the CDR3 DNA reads TGTGCCAGCAGTTTTTCTGGGAGTCTATTCTCTGAGCAGTTCTTC.

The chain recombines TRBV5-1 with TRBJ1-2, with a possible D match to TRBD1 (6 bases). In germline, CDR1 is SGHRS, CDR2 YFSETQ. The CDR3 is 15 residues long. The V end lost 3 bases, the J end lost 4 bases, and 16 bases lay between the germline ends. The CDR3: CASSSSPTGVYGYTF. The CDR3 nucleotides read TGCGCCAGCAGCTCTTCCCCGACAGGCGTCTATGGCTACACCTTC.

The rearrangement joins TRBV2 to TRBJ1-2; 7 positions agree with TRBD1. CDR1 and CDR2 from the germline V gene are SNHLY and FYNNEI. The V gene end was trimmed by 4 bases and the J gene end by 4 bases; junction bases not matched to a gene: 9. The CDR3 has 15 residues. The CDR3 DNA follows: TGTGCCAGCAGTGCGCGGGCGGCAGGGGGCTATGGCTACACCTTC. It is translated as CASSARAAGGYGYTF.